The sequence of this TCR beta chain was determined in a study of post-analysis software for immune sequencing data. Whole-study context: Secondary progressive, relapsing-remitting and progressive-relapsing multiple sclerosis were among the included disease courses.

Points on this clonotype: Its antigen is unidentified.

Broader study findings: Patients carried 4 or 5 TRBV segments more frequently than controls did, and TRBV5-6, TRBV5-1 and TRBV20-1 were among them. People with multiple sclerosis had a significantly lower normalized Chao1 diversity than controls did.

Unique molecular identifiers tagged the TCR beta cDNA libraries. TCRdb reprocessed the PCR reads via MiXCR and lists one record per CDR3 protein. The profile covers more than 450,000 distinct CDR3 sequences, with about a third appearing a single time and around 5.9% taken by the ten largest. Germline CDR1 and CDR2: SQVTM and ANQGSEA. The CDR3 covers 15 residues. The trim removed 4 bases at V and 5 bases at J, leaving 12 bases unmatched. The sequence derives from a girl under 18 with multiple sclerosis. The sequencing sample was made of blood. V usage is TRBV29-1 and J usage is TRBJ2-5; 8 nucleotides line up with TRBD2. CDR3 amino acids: CSVATTGGVGETQYF. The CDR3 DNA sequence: TGCAGCGTTGCCACCACGGGGGGGGTGGGCGAGACCCAGTACTTC. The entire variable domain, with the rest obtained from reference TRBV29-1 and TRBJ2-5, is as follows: SAVISQKPSRDICQRGTSLTIQCQVDSQVTMMFWYRQQPGQSLTLIATANQGSEATYESGFVIDKFPISRPNLTFSTLTVSNMSPEDSSIYLCSVATTGGVGETQYFGPGTRLLVL.